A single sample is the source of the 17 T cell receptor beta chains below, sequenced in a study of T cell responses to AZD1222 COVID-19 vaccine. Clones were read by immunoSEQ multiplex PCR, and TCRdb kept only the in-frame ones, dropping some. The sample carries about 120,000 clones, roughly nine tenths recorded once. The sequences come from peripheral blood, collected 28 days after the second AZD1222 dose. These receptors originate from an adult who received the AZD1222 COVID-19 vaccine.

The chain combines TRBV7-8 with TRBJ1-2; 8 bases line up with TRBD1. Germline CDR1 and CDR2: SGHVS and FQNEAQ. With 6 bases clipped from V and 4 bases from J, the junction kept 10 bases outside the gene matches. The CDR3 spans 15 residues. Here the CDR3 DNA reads TGTGCCAGCAGACCCAGGGGGCAGGGTGGCTATGGCTACACCTTC. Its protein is CASRPRGQGGYGYTF.

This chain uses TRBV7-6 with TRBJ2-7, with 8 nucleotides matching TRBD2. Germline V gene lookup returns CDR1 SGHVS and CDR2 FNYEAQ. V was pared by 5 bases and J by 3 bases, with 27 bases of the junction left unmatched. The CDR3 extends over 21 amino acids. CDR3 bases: TGTGCCAGCAGCACCGACACAGCGGGGGCGCGACTTGGGGGGCTCGGCTACGAGCAGTACTTC. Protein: CASSTDTAGARLGGLGYEQYF. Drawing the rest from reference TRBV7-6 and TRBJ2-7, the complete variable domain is GAGVSQSPRYKVTKRGQDVALRCDPISGHVSLYWYRQALGQGPEFLTYFNYEAQQDKSGLPNDRFSAERPEGSISTLTIQRTEQRDSAMYRCASSTDTAGARLGGLGYEQYFGPGTRLTVT.

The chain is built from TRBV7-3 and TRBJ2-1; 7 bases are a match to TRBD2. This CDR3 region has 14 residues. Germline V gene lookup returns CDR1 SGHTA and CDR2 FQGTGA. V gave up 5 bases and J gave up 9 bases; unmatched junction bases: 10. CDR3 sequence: CASSPRPGGPEQFF. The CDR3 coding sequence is TGTGCCAGCAGCCCCAGGCCGGGGGGTCCTGAGCAGTTCTTC.

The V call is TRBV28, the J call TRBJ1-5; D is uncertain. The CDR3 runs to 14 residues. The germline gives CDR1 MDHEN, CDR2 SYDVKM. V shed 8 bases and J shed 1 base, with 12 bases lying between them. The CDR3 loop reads CASSMGISNQPQHF. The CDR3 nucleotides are TGTGCCAGCTCGATGGGGATAAGCAATCAGCCCCAGCATTTT.

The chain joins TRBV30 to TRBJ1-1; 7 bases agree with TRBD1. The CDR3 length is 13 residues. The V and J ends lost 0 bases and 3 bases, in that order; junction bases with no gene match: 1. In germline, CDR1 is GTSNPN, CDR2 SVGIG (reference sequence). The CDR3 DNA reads TGTGCCTGGAGTGTAAGGGGGCACACTGAAGCTTTCTTT. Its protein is CAWSVRGHTEAFF.

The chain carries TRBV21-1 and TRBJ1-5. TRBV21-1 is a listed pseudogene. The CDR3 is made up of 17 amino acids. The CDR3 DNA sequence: TGTGCCAGCAGCCTCGGAGATCCGTGGGGGGGGGATCAGCCCCAGCATTTT. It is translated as CASSLGDPWGGDQPQHF.

CDR3 loop: CAWSVQPYNEQFF. The CDR3 DNA follows: TGTGCCTGGAGTGTACAACCGTACAATGAGCAGTTCTTC. J is TRBJ2-1 and V is TRBV30; no clear D gene. Germline V gene data show CDR1 as GTSNPN and CDR2 as SVGIG (reference sequence). This CDR3 spans 13 amino acids. Trimming stripped 0 bases from V and 4 bases from J, with 7 bases between. The variable domain in full, with the rest retrieved from reference TRBV30 and TRBJ2-1, is SQTIHQWPATLVQPVGSPLSLECTVEGTSNPNLYWYRQAAGRGLQLLFYSVGIGQISSEVPQNLSASRPQDRQFILSSKKLLLSDSGFYLCAWSVQPYNEQFFGPGTRLTVL.

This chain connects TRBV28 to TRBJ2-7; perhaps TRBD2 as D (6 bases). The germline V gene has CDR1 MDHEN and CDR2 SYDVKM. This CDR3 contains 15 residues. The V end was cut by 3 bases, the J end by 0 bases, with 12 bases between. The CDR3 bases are TGTGCCAGCAGTTTGAGGGCCGGGAGCTCCTACGAGCAGTACTTC. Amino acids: CASSLRAGSSYEQYF.

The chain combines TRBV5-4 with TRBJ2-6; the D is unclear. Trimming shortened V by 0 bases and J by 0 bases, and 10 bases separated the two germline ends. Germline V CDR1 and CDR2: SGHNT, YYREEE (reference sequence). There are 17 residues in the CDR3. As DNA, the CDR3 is TGTGCCAGCAGCTTGGGAGCCCAGAGCTCTGGGGCCAACGTCCTGACTTTC. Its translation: CASSLGAQSSGANVLTF.

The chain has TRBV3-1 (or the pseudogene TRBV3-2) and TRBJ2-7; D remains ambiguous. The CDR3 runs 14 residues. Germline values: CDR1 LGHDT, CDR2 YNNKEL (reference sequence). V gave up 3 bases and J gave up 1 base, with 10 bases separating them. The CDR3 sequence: CASSQTWRSYEQYF. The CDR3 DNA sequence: TGTGCCAGCAGCCAGACGTGGAGATCCTACGAGCAGTACTTC.

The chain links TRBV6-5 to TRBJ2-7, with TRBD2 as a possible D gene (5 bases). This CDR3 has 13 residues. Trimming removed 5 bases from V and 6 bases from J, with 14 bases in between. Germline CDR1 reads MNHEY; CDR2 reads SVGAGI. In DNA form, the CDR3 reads TGTGCCAGCAGTACCGGGGAAGGCGGCGAGCAGTACTTC. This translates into CASSTGEGGEQYF.

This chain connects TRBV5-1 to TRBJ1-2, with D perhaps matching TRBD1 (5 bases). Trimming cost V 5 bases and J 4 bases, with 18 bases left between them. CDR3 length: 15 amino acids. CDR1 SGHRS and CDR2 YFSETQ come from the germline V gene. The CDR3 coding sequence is TGCGCCAGCAGGGTTAATAGGGGTTTTGGCTATGGCTACACCTTC. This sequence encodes CASRVNRGFGYGYTF.

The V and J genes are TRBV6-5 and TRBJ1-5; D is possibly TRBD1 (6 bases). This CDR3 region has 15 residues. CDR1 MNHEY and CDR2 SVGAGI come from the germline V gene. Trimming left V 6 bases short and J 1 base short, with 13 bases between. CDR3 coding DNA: TGTGCCAGCAGCCCACAGGGAGTGAGCAATCAGCCCCAGCATTTT. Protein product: CASSPQGVSNQPQHF.

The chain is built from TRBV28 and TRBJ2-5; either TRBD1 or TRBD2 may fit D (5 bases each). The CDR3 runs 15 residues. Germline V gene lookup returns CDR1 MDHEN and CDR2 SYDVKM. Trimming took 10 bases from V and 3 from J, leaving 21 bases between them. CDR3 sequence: CATSSYGTGKETQYF. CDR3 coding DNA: TGTGCCACCTCATCTTATGGGACGGGCAAAGAGACCCAGTACTTC.

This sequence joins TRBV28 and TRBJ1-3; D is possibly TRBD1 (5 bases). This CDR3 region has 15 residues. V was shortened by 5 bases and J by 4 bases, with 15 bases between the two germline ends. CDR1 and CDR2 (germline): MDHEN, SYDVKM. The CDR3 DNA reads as TGTGCCAGCAGTCTTTCCGGGACGGGCGGAAACACCATATATTTT. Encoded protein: CASSLSGTGGNTIYF.

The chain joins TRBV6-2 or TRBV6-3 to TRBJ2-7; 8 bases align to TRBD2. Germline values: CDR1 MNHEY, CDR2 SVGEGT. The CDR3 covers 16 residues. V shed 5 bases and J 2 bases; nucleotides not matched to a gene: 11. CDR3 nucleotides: TGTGCCAGCAGTAAGCCTCTCGGGACTAGAACCTACGAGCAGTACTTC. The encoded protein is CASSKPLGTRTYEQYF.

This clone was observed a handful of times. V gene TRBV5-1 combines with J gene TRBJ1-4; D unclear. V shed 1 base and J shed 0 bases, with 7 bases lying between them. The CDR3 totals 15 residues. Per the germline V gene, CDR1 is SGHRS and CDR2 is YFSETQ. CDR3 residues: CASSLFLSTNEKLFF. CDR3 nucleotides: TGCGCCAGCAGCTTGTTTCTATCAACTAATGAAAAACTGTTTTTT.